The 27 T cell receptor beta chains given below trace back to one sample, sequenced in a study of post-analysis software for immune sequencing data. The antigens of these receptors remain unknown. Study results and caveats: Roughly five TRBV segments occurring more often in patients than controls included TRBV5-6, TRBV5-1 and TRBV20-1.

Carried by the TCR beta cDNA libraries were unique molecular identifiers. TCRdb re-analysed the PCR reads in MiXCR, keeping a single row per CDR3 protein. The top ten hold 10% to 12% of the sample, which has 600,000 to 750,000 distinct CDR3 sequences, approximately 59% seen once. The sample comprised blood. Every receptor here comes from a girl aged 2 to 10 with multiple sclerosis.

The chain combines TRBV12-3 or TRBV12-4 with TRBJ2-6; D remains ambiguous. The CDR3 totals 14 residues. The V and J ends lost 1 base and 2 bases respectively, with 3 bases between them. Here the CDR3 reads CASSLVTGANVLTF. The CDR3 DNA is TGTGCCAGCAGTTTAGTGACTGGGGCCAACGTCCTGACTTTC.

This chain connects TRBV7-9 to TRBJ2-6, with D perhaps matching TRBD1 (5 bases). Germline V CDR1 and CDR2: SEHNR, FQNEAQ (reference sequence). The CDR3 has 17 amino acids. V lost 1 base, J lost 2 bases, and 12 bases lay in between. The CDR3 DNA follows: TGTGCCAGCAGCTTAGTTTACAGGACGACTGGGGCCAACGTCCTGACTTTC. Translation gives CASSLVYRTTGANVLTF.

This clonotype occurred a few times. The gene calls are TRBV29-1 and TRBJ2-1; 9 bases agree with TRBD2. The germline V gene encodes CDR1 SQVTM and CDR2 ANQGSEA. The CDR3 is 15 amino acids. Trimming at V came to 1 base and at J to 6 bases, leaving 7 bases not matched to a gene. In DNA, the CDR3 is TGCAGCGTTGAAGCGGGACTAGCTCTAGCCAATGAGCAGTTCTTC. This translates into CSVEAGLALANEQFF.

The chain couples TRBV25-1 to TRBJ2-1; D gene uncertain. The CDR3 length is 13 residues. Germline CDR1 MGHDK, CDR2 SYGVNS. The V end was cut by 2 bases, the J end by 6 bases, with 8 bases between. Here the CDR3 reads CASSERGGNEQFF. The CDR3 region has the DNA TGTGCCAGCAGTGAACGTGGCGGCAATGAGCAGTTCTTC.

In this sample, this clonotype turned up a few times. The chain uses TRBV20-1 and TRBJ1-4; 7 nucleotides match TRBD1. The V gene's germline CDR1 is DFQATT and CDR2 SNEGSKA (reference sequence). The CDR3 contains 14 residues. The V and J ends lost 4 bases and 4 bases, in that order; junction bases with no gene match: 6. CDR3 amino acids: CSATGGQLNEKLFF. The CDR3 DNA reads TGCAGTGCTACAGGGGGACAACTTAATGAAAAACTGTTTTTT.

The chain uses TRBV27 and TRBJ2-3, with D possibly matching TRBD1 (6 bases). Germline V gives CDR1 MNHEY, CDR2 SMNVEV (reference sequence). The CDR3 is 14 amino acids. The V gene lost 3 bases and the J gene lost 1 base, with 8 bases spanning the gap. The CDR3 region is CASSFEGGTDTQYF. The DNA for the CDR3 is TGTGCCAGCAGTTTTGAGGGGGGCACAGATACGCAGTATTTT.

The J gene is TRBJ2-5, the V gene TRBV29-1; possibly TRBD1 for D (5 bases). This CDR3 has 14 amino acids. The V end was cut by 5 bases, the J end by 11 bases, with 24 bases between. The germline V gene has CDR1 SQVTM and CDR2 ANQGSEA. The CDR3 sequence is CSVQGPPGYNEQYF. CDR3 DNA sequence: TGCAGCGTTCAGGGCCCACCTGGATACAATGAGCAGTACTTC.

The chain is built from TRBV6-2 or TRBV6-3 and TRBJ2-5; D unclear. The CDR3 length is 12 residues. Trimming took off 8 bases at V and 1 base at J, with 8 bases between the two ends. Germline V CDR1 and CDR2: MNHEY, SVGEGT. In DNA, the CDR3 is TGTGCCAGCGCGCAGGTCCAAGAGACCCAGTACTTC. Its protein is CASAQVQETQYF.

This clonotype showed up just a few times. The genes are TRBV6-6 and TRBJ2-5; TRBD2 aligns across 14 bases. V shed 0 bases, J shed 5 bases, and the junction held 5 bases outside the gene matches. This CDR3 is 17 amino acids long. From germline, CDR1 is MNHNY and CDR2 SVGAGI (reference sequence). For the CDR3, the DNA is TGTGCCAGCAGTTACTCTCCCGGGACTAGCGGGAGCGAGACCCAGTACTTC. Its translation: CASSYSPGTSGSETQYF.

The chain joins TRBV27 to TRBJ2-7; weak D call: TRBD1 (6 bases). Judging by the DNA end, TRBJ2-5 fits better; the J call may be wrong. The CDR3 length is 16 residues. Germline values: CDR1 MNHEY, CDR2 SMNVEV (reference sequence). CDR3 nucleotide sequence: TGTGCCAGCAGTCTGAACGGACAGTTGGTACAAGAGACCCAGTACTTC. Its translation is CASSLNGQLVQETQYF.

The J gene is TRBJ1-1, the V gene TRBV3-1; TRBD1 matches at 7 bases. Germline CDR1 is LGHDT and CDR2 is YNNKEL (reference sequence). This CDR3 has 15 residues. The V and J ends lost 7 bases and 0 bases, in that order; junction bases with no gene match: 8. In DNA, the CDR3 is TGTGCCAGCACCCGGACAGGACTTATGAACACTGAAGCTTTCTTT. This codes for CASTRTGLMNTEAFF.

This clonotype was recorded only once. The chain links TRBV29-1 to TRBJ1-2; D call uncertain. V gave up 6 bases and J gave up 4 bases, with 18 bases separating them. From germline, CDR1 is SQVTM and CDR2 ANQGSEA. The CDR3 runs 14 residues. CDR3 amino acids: CSVGSGPMIYGYTF. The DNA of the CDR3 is TGCAGCGTGGGATCCGGGCCGATGATCTATGGCTACACCTTC.

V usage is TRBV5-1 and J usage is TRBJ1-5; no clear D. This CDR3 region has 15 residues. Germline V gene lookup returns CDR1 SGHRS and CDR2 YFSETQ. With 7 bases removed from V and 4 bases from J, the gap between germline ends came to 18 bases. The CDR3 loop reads CASPLTPGKNQPQHF. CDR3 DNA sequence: TGCGCCAGCCCCTTGACCCCCGGTAAAAATCAGCCCCAGCATTTT.

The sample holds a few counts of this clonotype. DNA of the CDR3: TGCAGCGTTGAAGGCCTAGCGCTTAGCTCCTACAATGAGCAGTTCTTC. This codes for CSVEGLALSSYNEQFF. The chain couples TRBV29-1 to TRBJ2-1; possibly TRBD2 for D (6 bases). V was clipped by 1 base and J by 0 bases, with 13 bases between them. The germline V gene encodes CDR1 SQVTM and CDR2 ANQGSEA. The CDR3 length is 16 residues.

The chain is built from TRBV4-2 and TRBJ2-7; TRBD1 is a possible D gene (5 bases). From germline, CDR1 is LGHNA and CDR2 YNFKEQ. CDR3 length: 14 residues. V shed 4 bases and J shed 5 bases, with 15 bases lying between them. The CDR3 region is CASSRDSRDDEQYF. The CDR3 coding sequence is TGTGCCAGCAGCCGGGATAGCAGGGATGACGAGCAGTACTTC.

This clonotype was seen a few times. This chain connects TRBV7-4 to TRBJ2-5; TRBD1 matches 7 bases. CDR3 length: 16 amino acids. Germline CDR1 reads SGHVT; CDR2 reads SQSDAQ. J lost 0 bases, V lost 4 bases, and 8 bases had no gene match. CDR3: CASSSDPGQNQETQYF. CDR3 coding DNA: TGTGCCAGCAGCTCAGATCCGGGACAGAACCAAGAGACCCAGTACTTC.

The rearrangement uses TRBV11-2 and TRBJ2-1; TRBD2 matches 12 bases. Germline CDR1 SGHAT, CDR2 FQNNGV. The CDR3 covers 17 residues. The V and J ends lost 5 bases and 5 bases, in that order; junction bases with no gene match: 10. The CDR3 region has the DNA TGTGCCAGCAGCGGCCGGGCTAGCGGGAGGGCCCACAATGAGCAGTTCTTC. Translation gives CASSGRASGRAHNEQFF.

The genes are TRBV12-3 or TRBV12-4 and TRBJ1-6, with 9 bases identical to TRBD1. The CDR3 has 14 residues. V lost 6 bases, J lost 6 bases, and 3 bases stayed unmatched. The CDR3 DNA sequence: TGTGCCAGCAGGGGACAGGGAGGTAATTCACCCCTCCACTTT. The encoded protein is CASRGQGGNSPLHF.

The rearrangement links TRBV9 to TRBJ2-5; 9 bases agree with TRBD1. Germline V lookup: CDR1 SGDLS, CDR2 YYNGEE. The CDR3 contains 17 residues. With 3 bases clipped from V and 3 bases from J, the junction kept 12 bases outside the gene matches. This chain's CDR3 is CASSANLGQGLKETQYF. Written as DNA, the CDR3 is TGTGCCAGCAGCGCGAACCTCGGACAGGGGCTTAAAGAGACCCAGTACTTC.

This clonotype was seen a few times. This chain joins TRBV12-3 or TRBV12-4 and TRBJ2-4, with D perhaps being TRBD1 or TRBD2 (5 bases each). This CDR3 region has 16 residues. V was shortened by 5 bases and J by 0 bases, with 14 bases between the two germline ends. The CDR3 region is CASSPSGPLAKNIQYF. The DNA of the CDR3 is TGTGCCAGCAGTCCCTCGGGACCCTTAGCCAAAAACATTCAGTACTTC.

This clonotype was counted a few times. This CDR3 is CSVGQPGNEQFF. The CDR3, as DNA: TGCAGCGTAGGACAGCCCGGTAATGAGCAGTTCTTC. The rearrangement links TRBV29-1 to TRBJ2-1, with D perhaps TRBD1 (6 bases). This CDR3 is 12 amino acids long. Between the trimmed V and J ends, which lost 6 bases and 7 bases, there was a span of 13 bases. Looked up from germline, CDR1 is SQVTM and CDR2 is ANQGSEA.

CDR3 nucleotide sequence: TGTGCCAGCAGTTACGGGGGGGGTGTTAACACTGAAGCTTTCTTT. Its protein is CASSYGGGVNTEAFF. The J gene is TRBJ1-1, the V gene TRBV6-6; D possibly corresponds to TRBD1 (5 bases). Germline CDR1 and CDR2: MNHNY and SVGAGI (reference sequence). V lost 2 bases, J lost 2 bases, and 12 bases lay in between. The CDR3 is made up of 15 amino acids.

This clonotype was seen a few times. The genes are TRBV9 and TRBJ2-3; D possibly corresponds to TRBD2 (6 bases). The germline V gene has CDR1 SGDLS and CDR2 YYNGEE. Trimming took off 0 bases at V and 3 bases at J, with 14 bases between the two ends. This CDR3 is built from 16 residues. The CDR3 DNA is TGTGCCAGCAGCGTAGGGGGACTCCGAGATACAGATACGCAGTATTTT. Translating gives CASSVGGLRDTDTQYF.

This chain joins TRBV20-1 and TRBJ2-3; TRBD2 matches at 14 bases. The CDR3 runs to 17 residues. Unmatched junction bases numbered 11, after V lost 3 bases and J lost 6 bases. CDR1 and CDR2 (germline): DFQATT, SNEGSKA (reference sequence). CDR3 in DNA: TGCAGTGCTAGTCGGGGGACTAGCGGGGGACTAGGGGATACGCAGTATTTT. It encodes CSASRGTSGGLGDTQYF.

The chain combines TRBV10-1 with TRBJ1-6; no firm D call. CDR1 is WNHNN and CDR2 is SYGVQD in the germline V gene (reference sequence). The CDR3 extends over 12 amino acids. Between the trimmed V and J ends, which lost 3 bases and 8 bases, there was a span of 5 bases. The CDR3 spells CASSERDSPLHF. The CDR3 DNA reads TGCGCCAGCAGTGAAAGGGATTCACCCCTCCACTTT.

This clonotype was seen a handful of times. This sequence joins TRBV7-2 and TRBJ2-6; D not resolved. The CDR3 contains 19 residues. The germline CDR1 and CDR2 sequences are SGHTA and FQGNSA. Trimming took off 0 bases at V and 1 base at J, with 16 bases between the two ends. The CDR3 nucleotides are TGTGCCAGCAGCTTAGCCTGGGCAGGCACTGGGTCTGGGGCCAACGTCCTGACTTTC. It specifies CASSLAWAGTGSGANVLTF.

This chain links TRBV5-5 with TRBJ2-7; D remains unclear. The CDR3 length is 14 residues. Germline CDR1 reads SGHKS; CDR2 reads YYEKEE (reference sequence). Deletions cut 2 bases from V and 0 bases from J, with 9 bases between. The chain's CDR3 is CASSLYELSYEQYF. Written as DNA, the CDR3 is TGTGCCAGCAGCTTATACGAGCTCTCCTACGAGCAGTACTTC.